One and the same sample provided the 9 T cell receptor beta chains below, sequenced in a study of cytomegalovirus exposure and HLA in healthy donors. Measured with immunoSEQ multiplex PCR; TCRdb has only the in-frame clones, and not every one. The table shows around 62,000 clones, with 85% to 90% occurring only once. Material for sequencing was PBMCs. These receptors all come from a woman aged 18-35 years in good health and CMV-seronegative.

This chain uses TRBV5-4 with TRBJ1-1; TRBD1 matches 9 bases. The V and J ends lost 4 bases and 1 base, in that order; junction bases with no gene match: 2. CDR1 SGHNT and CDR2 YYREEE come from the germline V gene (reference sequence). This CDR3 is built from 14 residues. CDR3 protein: CASSGTGRNTEAFF. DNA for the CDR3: TGTGCCAGCAGCGGGACAGGGAGGAACACTGAAGCTTTCTTT. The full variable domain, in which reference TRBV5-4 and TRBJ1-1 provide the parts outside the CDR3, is ETGVTQSPTHLIKTRGQQVTLRCSSQSGHNTVSWYQQALGQGPQFIFQYYREEENGRGNFPPRFSGLQFPNYSSELNVNALELDDSALYLCASSGTGRNTEAFFGQGTRLTVV.

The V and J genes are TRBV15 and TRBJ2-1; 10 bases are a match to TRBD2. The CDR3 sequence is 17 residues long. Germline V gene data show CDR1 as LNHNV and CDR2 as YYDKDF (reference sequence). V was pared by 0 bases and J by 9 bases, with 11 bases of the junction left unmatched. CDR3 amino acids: CATSRERSLAGESEQFF. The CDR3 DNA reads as TGTGCCACCAGCAGAGAAAGGTCCCTAGCGGGAGAGTCTGAGCAGTTCTTC.

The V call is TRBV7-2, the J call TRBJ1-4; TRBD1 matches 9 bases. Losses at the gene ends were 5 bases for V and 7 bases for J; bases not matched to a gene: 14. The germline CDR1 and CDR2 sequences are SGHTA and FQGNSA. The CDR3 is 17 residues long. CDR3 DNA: TGTGCCAGCAGCCCTTACCCCTCCGGGACAGGGAGTGAAAAACTGTTTTTT. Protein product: CASSPYPSGTGSEKLFF.

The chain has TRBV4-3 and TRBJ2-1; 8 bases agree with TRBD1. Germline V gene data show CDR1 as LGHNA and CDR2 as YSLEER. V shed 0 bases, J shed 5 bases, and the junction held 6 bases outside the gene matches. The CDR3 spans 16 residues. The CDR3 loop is CASSQDYRGVDNEQFF. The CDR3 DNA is TGCGCCAGCAGCCAAGATTACAGGGGGGTTGACAATGAGCAGTTCTTC.

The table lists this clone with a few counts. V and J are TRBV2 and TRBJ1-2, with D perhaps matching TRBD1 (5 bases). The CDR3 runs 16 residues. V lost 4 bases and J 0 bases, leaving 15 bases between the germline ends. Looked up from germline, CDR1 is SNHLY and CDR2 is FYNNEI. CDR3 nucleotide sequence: TGTGCCAGCAGTGGACACAGGCAGCTCCCTAACTATGGCTACACCTTC. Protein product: CASSGHRQLPNYGYTF.

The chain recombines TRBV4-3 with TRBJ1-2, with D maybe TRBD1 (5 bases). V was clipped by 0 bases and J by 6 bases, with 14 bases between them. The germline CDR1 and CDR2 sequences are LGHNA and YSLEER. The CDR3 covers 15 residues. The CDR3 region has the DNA TGCGCCAGCAGCCAAGATAGGTCCAGGGCAGATGGCTACACCTTC. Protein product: CASSQDRSRADGYTF.

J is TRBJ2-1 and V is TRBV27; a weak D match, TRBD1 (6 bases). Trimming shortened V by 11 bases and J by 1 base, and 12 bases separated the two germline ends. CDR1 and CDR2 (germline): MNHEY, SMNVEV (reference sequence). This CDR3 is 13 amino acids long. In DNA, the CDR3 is TGTGCCGCCTCGCAGGGGTCCTACAATGAGCAGTTCTTC. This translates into CAASQGSYNEQFF.

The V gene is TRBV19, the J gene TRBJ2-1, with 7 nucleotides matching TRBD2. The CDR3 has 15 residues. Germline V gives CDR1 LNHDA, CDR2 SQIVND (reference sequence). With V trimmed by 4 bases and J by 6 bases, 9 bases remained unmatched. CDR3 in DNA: TGTGCCAGTAGTAATCCAGGTGGGGGGGGCAATGAGCAGTTCTTC. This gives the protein CASSNPGGGGNEQFF.

Written as DNA, the CDR3 is TGTGCCAGCAGCGTAAATGTGGCGGGAGGGTTTAATGAGCAGTTCTTC. The encoded protein is CASSVNVAGGFNEQFF. The chain recombines TRBV9 with TRBJ2-1, with 9 positions matching TRBD2. This CDR3 has 16 amino acids. Germline CDR1 is SGDLS and CDR2 is YYNGEE. J lost 7 bases, V lost 1 base, and 9 bases had no gene match.